This TCR beta chain was sequenced for a study of blood T cell repertoires in COVID-19. Study summary: T cells, B-cell-depleted T cells, or PBMCs provided the cDNA or gDNA that served as material.

TCRdb's copy holds only in-frame clones and misses some; the assay was immunoSEQ multiplex PCR. The sample yields around 26,000 clones, around 88% seen once. The source is a human donor in a cohort sampled during active COVID-19. The source material was peripheral blood.

In DNA, the CDR3 is TGTGCCAGCAGCACGGGACTAGCAGGAGCAGATACGCAGTATTTT. Its translation is CASSTGLAGADTQYF. The chain links TRBV7-7 to TRBJ2-3; 9 positions match TRBD2. Trimming at V came to 5 bases and at J to 4 bases, leaving 7 bases not matched to a gene. Germline-derived CDR1 and CDR2 are SSHAT and FNYEAQ (reference sequence). This CDR3 is 15 amino acids long.